Listed below are T cell receptor beta chains from one sample, sequenced in a study of blood T cells in healthy people across ages. TCRdb independently ran MiXCR on the 5' RACE reads; one entry per CDR3 protein. Seen here are about 1 million distinct CDR3 sequences, about 23% observed once, and the top ten hold around 0.75%. These sequences were also reported in another study, on T cells of mothers and their children.

The specimen was blood. Source of these receptors: a girl between 2 and 10 years old in good health. CDR3s include the opening cysteine and the closing phenylalanine or tryptophan. The order of the fields is clone size, J gene, CDR3 length, D gene, V gene, CDR3 protein, CDR3 DNA. The D gene is left open where the match is weak. Rows may omit the clone size; those that give it use once, few, many or a size class.

abundance: few; j_gene: TRBJ1-2; len: 12; d_gene: -; v_gene: TRBV20-1; CDR3aa: CSARVGGGMLLF; CDR3nt: TGCAGTGCTAGAGTGGGGGGGGGTATGCTCCTCTTC
abundance: -; j_gene: TRBJ1-3; len: 13; d_gene: -; v_gene: TRBV28; CDR3aa: CASLGVFGNTIYF; CDR3nt: TGTGCCTCCCTGGGTGTGTTTGGAAACACCATATATTTT
abundance: -; j_gene: TRBJ2-1; len: 15; d_gene: -; v_gene: TRBV7-9; CDR3aa: CASSFTGQINNEQFF; CDR3nt: TGTGCCAGCAGCTTTACTGGACAGATTAACAATGAGCAGTTCTTC
abundance: -; j_gene: TRBJ2-5; len: 15; d_gene: -; v_gene: TRBV24-1; CDR3aa: CATSEPGGREETQYF; CDR3nt: TGTGCCACCAGTGAACCCGGAGGCAGGGAAGAGACCCAGTACTTC
abundance: -; j_gene: TRBJ1-6; len: 13; d_gene: TRBD1; v_gene: TRBV6-5; CDR3aa: CATPVGGFSPLHF; CDR3nt: TGTGCCACCCCGGTAGGGGGCTTTTCACCCCTCCACTTT
abundance: -; j_gene: TRBJ2-5; len: 14; d_gene: -; v_gene: TRBV7-9; CDR3aa: CASSLEISQETQYF; CDR3nt: TGTGCCAGCAGCTTAGAAATTTCACAAGAGACCCAGTACTTC
abundance: few; j_gene: TRBJ2-5; len: 10; d_gene: -; v_gene: TRBV20-1; CDR3aa: CSALLETQYF; CDR3nt: TGCAGTGCTCTGCTGGAGACCCAGTACTTC
abundance: -; j_gene: TRBJ1-5; len: 16; d_gene: -; v_gene: TRBV12-3/TRBV12-4; CDR3aa: CASSLYPNSGVSSQHF; CDR3nt: TGTGCCAGCAGTTTATACCCTAATTCTGGAGTGTCGTCCCAGCATTTT
abundance: few; j_gene: TRBJ1-5; len: 15; d_gene: TRBD1; v_gene: TRBV5-1; CDR3aa: CASSSTGGEHQPQHF; CDR3nt: TGCGCCAGCAGCTCCACAGGGGGCGAACATCAGCCCCAGCATTTT
abundance: few; j_gene: TRBJ2-5; len: 17; d_gene: -; v_gene: TRBV20-1; CDR3aa: CSARDFDRMGGGETQYF; CDR3nt: TGCAGTGCTAGAGATTTTGATCGGATGGGCGGTGGGGAGACCCAGTACTTC
abundance: -; j_gene: TRBJ2-1; len: 14; d_gene: -; v_gene: TRBV27; CDR3aa: CASSADRPANEQFF; CDR3nt: TGTGCCAGCAGTGCCGACAGGCCGGCCAATGAGCAGTTCTTC
abundance: -; j_gene: TRBJ2-5; len: 13; d_gene: -; v_gene: TRBV29-1; CDR3aa: CSVGPENQETQYF; CDR3nt: TGCAGCGTTGGGCCGGAAAACCAAGAGACCCAGTACTTC
abundance: few; j_gene: TRBJ2-7; len: 14; d_gene: -; v_gene: TRBV24-1; CDR3aa: CATSDLDSPYEQYF; CDR3nt: TGTGCCACCAGTGACCTCGACAGCCCCTACGAGCAGTACTTC
abundance: -; j_gene: TRBJ2-2; len: 16; d_gene: -; v_gene: TRBV7-8; CDR3aa: CASSLVGGGNTGELFF; CDR3nt: TGTGCCAGCAGCTTAGTTGGCGGAGGGAACACCGGGGAGCTGTTTTTT
abundance: -; j_gene: TRBJ2-1; len: 15; d_gene: TRBD2; v_gene: TRBV20-1; CDR3aa: CSAGSGGVSYNEQFF; CDR3nt: TGCAGTGCTGGAAGCGGGGGAGTCTCCTACAATGAGCAGTTCTTC
abundance: -; j_gene: TRBJ1-2; len: 11; d_gene: -; v_gene: TRBV29-1; CDR3aa: CSVATAYGYTF; CDR3nt: TGCAGCGTTGCTACAGCCTATGGCTACACCTTC
abundance: few; j_gene: TRBJ2-1; len: 14; d_gene: -; v_gene: TRBV10-3; CDR3aa: CAMGPGGPYNEQFF; CDR3nt: TGTGCCATGGGCCCCGGGGGGCCTTACAATGAGCAGTTCTTC
abundance: few; j_gene: TRBJ2-7; len: 16; d_gene: TRBD1; v_gene: TRBV20-1; CDR3aa: CSARGARGQGYYEQYF; CDR3nt: TGCAGTGCTAGAGGTGCGCGAGGACAGGGATATTACGAGCAGTACTTC
abundance: -; j_gene: TRBJ2-7; len: 13; d_gene: -; v_gene: TRBV10-3; CDR3aa: CAISEGDSYEQYF; CDR3nt: TGTGCCATCAGTGAGGGGGACTCCTACGAGCAGTACTTC
abundance: -; j_gene: TRBJ2-1; len: 10; d_gene: -; v_gene: TRBV20-1; CDR3aa: CSARAHEQFF; CDR3nt: TGCAGTGCTAGGGCCCATGAGCAGTTCTTC
abundance: few; j_gene: TRBJ2-5; len: 13; d_gene: -; v_gene: TRBV19; CDR3aa: CASSIGRGETQYF; CDR3nt: TGTGCCAGTAGTATCGGCAGGGGAGAGACCCAGTACTTC
abundance: few; j_gene: TRBJ2-7; len: 14; d_gene: TRBD1; v_gene: TRBV6-1; CDR3aa: CASRPGQGTYEQYF; CDR3nt: TGTGCCAGCAGACCGGGACAGGGGACCTACGAGCAGTACTTC
abundance: -; j_gene: TRBJ1-5; len: 12; d_gene: -; v_gene: TRBV7-9; CDR3aa: CASSHLGQPQHF; CDR3nt: TGTGCCAGCAGCCACCTGGGGCAGCCCCAGCATTTT
abundance: -; j_gene: TRBJ2-5; len: 13; d_gene: -; v_gene: TRBV29-1; CDR3aa: CSVDGGSQETQYF; CDR3nt: TGCAGCGTTGACGGGGGATCCCAAGAGACCCAGTACTTC
abundance: few; j_gene: TRBJ1-2; len: 14; d_gene: -; v_gene: TRBV3-1; CDR3aa: CASSQEAFNYGYTF; CDR3nt: TGTGCCAGCAGCCAAGAGGCCTTTAACTATGGCTACACCTTC
abundance: few; j_gene: TRBJ2-1; len: 14; d_gene: -; v_gene: TRBV29-1; CDR3aa: CSVEAEVLYNEQFF; CDR3nt: TGCAGCGTTGAGGCAGAAGTTCTCTACAATGAGCAGTTCTTC
abundance: -; j_gene: TRBJ2-5; len: 14; d_gene: -; v_gene: TRBV5-6; CDR3aa: CASSSGHKQETQYF; CDR3nt: TGTGCCAGCAGCTCTGGACATAAGCAAGAGACCCAGTACTTC
abundance: -; j_gene: TRBJ1-3; len: 15; d_gene: -; v_gene: TRBV19; CDR3aa: CASSNRIPSGNTIYF; CDR3nt: TGTGCCAGTAGCAACAGGATCCCCTCTGGAAACACCATATATTTT
abundance: few; j_gene: TRBJ1-2; len: 15; d_gene: -; v_gene: TRBV3-1; CDR3aa: CASSQESGYNYGYTF; CDR3nt: TGTGCCAGCAGCCAAGAATCCGGTTATAACTATGGCTACACCTTC
abundance: -; j_gene: TRBJ2-5; len: 14; d_gene: -; v_gene: TRBV29-1; CDR3aa: CSVEDPARQETQYF; CDR3nt: TGCAGCGTTGAAGATCCCGCGCGCCAAGAGACCCAGTACTTC
abundance: few; j_gene: TRBJ2-1; len: 15; d_gene: -; v_gene: TRBV5-5; CDR3aa: CASSPEGQVGSEQFF; CDR3nt: TGTGCCAGCAGCCCCGAGGGGCAGGTAGGGAGTGAGCAGTTCTTC
abundance: -; j_gene: TRBJ2-3; len: 11; d_gene: -; v_gene: TRBV24-1; CDR3aa: CATSTRDTQYF; CDR3nt: TGTGCCACCAGTACGAGGGATACGCAGTATTTT
abundance: -; j_gene: TRBJ1-1; len: 13; d_gene: -; v_gene: TRBV7-2; CDR3aa: CASSSLRDTEAFF; CDR3nt: TGTGCCAGCAGCTCCCTTCGGGATACTGAAGCTTTCTTT
abundance: -; j_gene: TRBJ2-5; len: 17; d_gene: TRBD1; v_gene: TRBV6-2/TRBV6-3; CDR3aa: CASSYAAGTDDQETQYF; CDR3nt: TGTGCCAGCAGTTATGCGGCCGGGACAGATGACCAAGAGACCCAGTACTTC
abundance: -; j_gene: TRBJ1-1; len: 13; d_gene: -; v_gene: TRBV7-2; CDR3aa: CASSFNLGGKAFF; CDR3nt: TGTGCCAGCAGCTTCAATTTGGGGGGGAAAGCTTTCTTT
abundance: -; j_gene: TRBJ2-7; len: 14; d_gene: -; v_gene: TRBV12-3/TRBV12-4; CDR3aa: CASSSAGLLYEQYF; CDR3nt: TGTGCCAGCAGTTCCGCCGGACTCCTCTACGAGCAGTACTTC
abundance: few; j_gene: TRBJ1-2; len: 15; d_gene: -; v_gene: TRBV7-3; CDR3aa: CASSLGGAGAYGYTF; CDR3nt: TGTGCCAGCAGCTTAGGGGGTGCAGGTGCTTATGGCTACACCTTC
abundance: few; j_gene: TRBJ1-6; len: 15; d_gene: -; v_gene: TRBV7-2; CDR3aa: CASSPRRADNSPLHF; CDR3nt: TGTGCCAGCAGCCCGAGAAGGGCGGATAATTCACCCCTCCACTTT
abundance: -; j_gene: TRBJ1-3; len: 15; d_gene: -; v_gene: TRBV5-6; CDR3aa: CASTLTPGDGNTIYF; CDR3nt: TGTGCCAGCACCCTGACCCCGGGGGATGGAAACACCATATATTTT
abundance: -; j_gene: TRBJ1-1; len: 11; d_gene: -; v_gene: TRBV12-3/TRBV12-4; CDR3aa: CASKIRDIGFF; CDR3nt: TGTGCCAGCAAAATCCGGGACATTGGGTTCTTT
abundance: -; j_gene: TRBJ2-7; len: 12; d_gene: -; v_gene: TRBV6-6; CDR3aa: CASSYTIYEQYF; CDR3nt: TGTGCCAGCAGTTATACAATCTACGAGCAGTACTTC
abundance: -; j_gene: TRBJ2-7; len: 10; d_gene: -; v_gene: TRBV6-6; CDR3aa: CATLGDERYF; CDR3nt: TGTGCCACCCTGGGGGACGAGCGGTACTTC
abundance: few; j_gene: TRBJ2-1; len: 18; d_gene: TRBD1; v_gene: TRBV4-1; CDR3aa: CASSQGGGWGQGSGEQFF; CDR3nt: TGCGCCAGCAGCCAAGGGGGCGGCTGGGGACAGGGTTCGGGGGAGCAGTTCTTC